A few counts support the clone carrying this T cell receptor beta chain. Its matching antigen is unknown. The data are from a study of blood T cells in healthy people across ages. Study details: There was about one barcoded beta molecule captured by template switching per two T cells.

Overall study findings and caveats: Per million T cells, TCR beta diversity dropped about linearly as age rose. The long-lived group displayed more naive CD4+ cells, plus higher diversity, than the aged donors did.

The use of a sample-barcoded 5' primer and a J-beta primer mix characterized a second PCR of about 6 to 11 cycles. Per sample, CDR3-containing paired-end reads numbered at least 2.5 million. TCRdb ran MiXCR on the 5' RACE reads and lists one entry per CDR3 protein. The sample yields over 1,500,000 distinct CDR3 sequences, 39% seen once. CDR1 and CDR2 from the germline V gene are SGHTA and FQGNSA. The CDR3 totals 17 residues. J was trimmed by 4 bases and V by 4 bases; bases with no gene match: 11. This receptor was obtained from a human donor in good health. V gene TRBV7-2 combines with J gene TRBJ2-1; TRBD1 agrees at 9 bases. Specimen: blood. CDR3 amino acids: CASSSRGPGQGYNEQFF. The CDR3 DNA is TGTGCCAGCAGCTCCCGGGGGCCGGGACAGGGATACAATGAGCAGTTCTTC.